The 20 T cell receptor beta chains reported below all come from one sample, sequenced in a study of blood T cell repertoires in COVID-19. TCRdb's copy holds only in-frame clones and misses some; the assay was immunoSEQ multiplex PCR. The sample has 65,000 to 90,000 clones, approximately 83% seen once; the top ten hold roughly 6%. The sequenced material came from peripheral blood. All receptors come from a woman aged 55-70 years with acute or convalescent COVID-19.

The genes are TRBV2 and TRBJ1-5; 8 bases agree with TRBD1. Trimming cost V 4 bases and J 7 bases; bases outside gene matches: 9. Germline V gene sequence: CDR1 SNHLY, CDR2 FYNNEI. This CDR3 contains 15 residues. As DNA, the CDR3 is TGTGCCAGCAGTGCGGACAGGGTAGTTGAGCAGCCCCAGCATTTT. Its translation: CASSADRVVEQPQHF.

The sample holds one count of this clone. The V and J genes are TRBV7-9 and TRBJ1-5; 7 nucleotides align to TRBD1. With V trimmed by 5 bases and J by 0 bases, 4 bases remained unmatched. The CDR3 loop spans 15 amino acids. CDR1 is SEHNR, CDR2 FQNEAQ, per germline (reference sequence). In DNA form, the CDR3 reads TGTGCCAGCAGCCCGGGACAGACTAGCAATCAGCCCCAGCATTTT. Protein: CASSPGQTSNQPQHF. Supplemented by reference TRBV7-9 and TRBJ1-5, the full variable domain reads DTGVSQNPRHKITKRGQNVTFRCDPISEHNRLYWYRQTLGQGPEFLTYFQNEAQLEKSRLLSDRFSAERPKGSFSTLEIQRTEQGDSAMYLCASSPGQTSNQPQHFGDGTRLSIL.

V and J are TRBV7-2 and TRBJ2-2; 8 positions match TRBD1. Germline V gives CDR1 SGHTA, CDR2 FQGNSA. This CDR3 has 15 residues. J gave up 5 bases and V 5 bases, and 7 bases lay outside the gene matches. Written as DNA, the CDR3 is TGTGCCAGCAGCCAGACAGGGGATCGGACCGGGGAGCTGTTTTTT. This codes for CASSQTGDRTGELFF.

The chain couples TRBV27 to TRBJ2-1, with D perhaps matching TRBD2 (7 bases). CDR1 and CDR2 from the germline V gene are MNHEY and SMNVEV (reference sequence). V dropped 4 bases and J dropped 0 bases, with 13 bases sitting between them. The CDR3 is 16 amino acids. CDR3 sequence reads: CASSSAGASSYNEQFF. Here the CDR3 DNA reads TGTGCCAGCAGTTCCGCGGGGGCCAGCTCCTACAATGAGCAGTTCTTC.

The J gene is TRBJ2-3, the V gene TRBV15; 10 bases are shared with TRBD1. V was pared by 0 bases and J by 4 bases, with 10 bases of the junction left unmatched. The CDR3 spans 18 residues. CDR1 LNHNV and CDR2 YYDKDF come from the germline V gene (reference sequence). The CDR3 here is CATSREGPGQGYSDTQYF. For the CDR3, the DNA is TGTGCCACCAGCAGAGAGGGCCCGGGACAGGGGTACTCAGATACGCAGTATTTT.

V gene TRBV7-3 combines with J gene TRBJ1-5; D call uncertain. CDR3 length: 13 residues. CDR1 and CDR2 from the germline V gene are SGHTA and FQGTGA. The V end was cut by 4 bases, the J end by 7 bases, with 11 bases between. DNA for the CDR3: TGTGCCAGCAGCTCCGTCCCCGGGCAGCCCCAGCATTTT. Protein: CASSSVPGQPQHF. Filled out from reference TRBV7-3 and TRBJ1-5, the complete variable domain reads GAGVSQTPSNKVTEKGKYVELRCDPISGHTALYWYRQSLGQGPEFLIYFQGTGAADDSGLPNDRFFAVRPEGSVSTLKIQRTERGDSAVYLCASSSVPGQPQHFGDGTRLSIL.

V usage is TRBV6-5 and J usage is TRBJ2-5, with TRBD1 identical over 7 bases. This CDR3 contains 14 residues. V lost 8 bases, J lost 1 base, and 7 bases stayed unmatched. Germline values: CDR1 MNHEY, CDR2 SVGAGI. The CDR3, as DNA: TGTGCCAGCCTCGACAGGGCTTTCCAAGAGACCCAGTACTTC. It codes for CASLDRAFQETQYF.

The gene calls are TRBV30 and TRBJ1-3, with TRBD1 identical over 7 bases. Germline trimming cut 0 bases from V and 2 bases from J; bases unmatched to any gene: 4. Germline V lookup: CDR1 GTSNPN, CDR2 SVGIG (reference sequence). The CDR3 runs 15 residues. CDR3 protein: CAWSVPGTAGNTIYF. The CDR3 DNA reads TGTGCCTGGAGTGTACCGGGGACAGCTGGAAACACCATATATTTT.

The chain recombines TRBV20-1 with TRBJ2-1, with a possible D match to TRBD2 (6 bases). Germline CDR1 and CDR2: DFQATT and SNEGSKA (reference sequence). Trimming cost V 3 bases and J 10 bases, with 10 bases left between them. This CDR3 has 11 amino acids. The CDR3 loop reads CSARDLAEQFF. The DNA of the CDR3 is TGCAGTGCTAGGGATCTAGCGGAGCAGTTCTTC.

The V gene is TRBV27, the J gene TRBJ2-4, with 14 bases aligning to TRBD2. The CDR3 totals 19 residues. Trimming at V came to 6 bases and at J to 0 bases, leaving 10 bases not matched to a gene. CDR1 and CDR2 from the germline V gene are MNHEY and SMNVEV (reference sequence). Here the CDR3 reads CASSPGQGLAGVAKNIQYF. CDR3 bases: TGTGCCAGCAGCCCCGGGCAGGGACTAGCGGGGGTAGCCAAAAACATTCAGTACTTC.

This chain uses TRBV29-1 with TRBJ2-5; D perhaps matches TRBD1 (5 bases). Per germline, CDR1 SQVTM and CDR2 ANQGSEA. V dropped 3 bases and J dropped 6 bases, with 14 bases sitting between them. The CDR3 covers 13 residues. CDR3 region: CSVDGRAMKTQYF. DNA for the CDR3: TGCAGCGTTGATGGCAGGGCGATGAAGACCCAGTACTTC.

A few counts support this clone. This sequence joins TRBV18 and TRBJ2-5, with 11 bases fitting TRBD2. With 6 bases clipped from V and 2 bases from J, the junction kept 11 bases outside the gene matches. Per germline, CDR1 KGHSH and CDR2 LQKENI. This CDR3 comprises 17 residues. CDR3 region: CASSPYRTSGHQETQYF. For the CDR3, the DNA is TGTGCCAGCTCGCCGTATAGGACTAGCGGGCATCAAGAGACCCAGTACTTC.

The rearrangement joins TRBV6-4 to TRBJ1-5; D possibly corresponds to TRBD1 (5 bases). The CDR3 is 14 residues long. Trimming shortened V by 6 bases and J by 5 bases, and 14 bases separated the two germline ends. CDR1 is MRHNA and CDR2 is SNTAGT in the germline V gene. The CDR3 here is CASSPEAGDQPQHF. CDR3 bases: TGTGCCAGCAGCCCCGAGGCGGGGGATCAGCCCCAGCATTTT.

The chain couples TRBV11-2 to TRBJ2-4; 8 bases match TRBD2. V lost 5 bases to trimming and J lost 7 bases; unmatched junction nucleotides: 4. CDR3 length: 13 residues. CDR1 is SGHAT, CDR2 FQNNGV, per germline. CDR3 DNA: TGTGCCAGCAGCCTGGGACTAGGGAACATTCAGTACTTC. It codes for CASSLGLGNIQYF.

The genes are TRBV25-1 and TRBJ2-2; D remains ambiguous. V shed 2 bases and J shed 0 bases, with 7 bases lying between them. Germline V CDR1 and CDR2: MGHDK, SYGVNS. The CDR3 runs 15 residues. The CDR3, as DNA: TGTGCCAGCAGTGAACTACTTCCGAACACCGGGGAGCTGTTTTTT. Translated: CASSELLPNTGELFF.

The rearrangement uses TRBV5-1 and TRBJ2-7; no reliable D call. Germline CDR1 is SGHRS and CDR2 is YFSETQ. The CDR3 is made up of 13 amino acids. V lost 4 bases and J 4 bases, leaving 12 bases between the germline ends. For the CDR3, the DNA is TGCGCCAGCAGCCCCACGGGTGGGTACGAGCAGTACTTC. It yields the protein CASSPTGGYEQYF.

This clone is a singleton in its sample. This sequence joins TRBV5-1 and TRBJ2-2; 9 bases align to TRBD1. V was pared by 0 bases and J by 7 bases, with 4 bases of the junction left unmatched. The germline CDR1 and CDR2 sequences are SGHRS and YFSETQ. This CDR3 region has 15 residues. The CDR3 DNA follows: TGCGCCAGCAGCTTGGACAGGGGGCAGGGCGGGGAGCTGTTTTTT. It yields the protein CASSLDRGQGGELFF.

The chain has TRBV27 and TRBJ1-1; D is ambiguous. V lost 3 bases, J lost 1 base, and 6 bases lay in between. The CDR3 covers 13 residues. Germline V CDR1 and CDR2: MNHEY, SMNVEV (reference sequence). The DNA of the CDR3 is TGTGCCAGCAGTTTTGTCCGGAACACTGAAGCTTTCTTT. This translates into CASSFVRNTEAFF.

V is TRBV4-2 and J is TRBJ1-2; 8 nucleotides line up with TRBD1. V shed 2 bases, J shed 5 bases, and the junction held 4 bases outside the gene matches. The CDR3 has 14 amino acids. Germline CDR1 reads LGHNA; CDR2 reads YNFKEQ. The DNA for the CDR3 is TGTGCCAGCAGCCAACCGGGACAGGAGTATGGCTACACCTTC. It codes for CASSQPGQEYGYTF.

The chain joins TRBV6-5 to TRBJ1-5; maybe TRBD1 (5 bases). CDR1 and CDR2 (germline): MNHEY, SVGAGI. Trimming cost V 8 bases and J 3 bases, with 14 bases left between them. The CDR3 runs 14 residues. DNA of the CDR3: TGTGCCAGCGCAGGGCAGAGAATCAATCAGCCCCAGCATTTT. Protein: CASAGQRINQPQHF.